These 21 T cell receptor beta chains originate from one sample sequenced in a study of T cells in women clearing cervical HPV infection listed by TCRdb under 2018. The receptor library was made with the immunoSEQ multiplex PCR assay. TCRdb obtained this table from immuneACCESS and retained in-frame rearrangements with V and J assigned. These tables miss some clones; where compared with another copy, unresolved V genes account for less than half of the shortfall, and the remainder is unexplained. In this sample's table one finds over 25,000 clones. About 22% of the sample lies in the top ten. The sequenced sample consisted of blood buffy coat. The receptor source for this set is a woman aged 18-70 years with a cervical HPV16 infection that either progressed to CIN3+ or cleared (not recorded which).

As regards this clone: The read falls 3 residues short of the CDR3 end, and the missing part is taken from the germline J gene. The chain employs TRBV18 and TRBJ2-6, with TRBD1 as a possible D gene (5 bases). The CDR3 runs 16 residues. CDR1 and CDR2 (germline): KGHSH, LQKENI. Trimming cost V 3 bases and J 0 bases, with 9 bases left between them. CDR3: CASSPAGLSGANVLTF. Incomplete CDR3 DNA: TGTGCCAGCTCACCGGCAGGGCTCTCTGGGGCCAACGTC.

Details on this clone: With the read ending 3 residues before the CDR3 end, the germline J gene is used to fill in that end. The chain has TRBV28 and TRBJ1-5; 7 bases align to TRBD1. The CDR3 is 15 amino acids. After removal of 5 bases from V and 7 bases from J, the junction contained 11 bases not matched to a gene. Looked up from germline, CDR1 is MDHEN and CDR2 is SYDVKM. The CDR3 spells CASSPQDRAAQPQHF. The DNA read from the CDR3 is TGTGCCAGCAGTCCGCAAGACAGGGCTGCGCAGCCC.

About this clone: The CDR3 goes on 3 residues after the read ends, and that part is filled in from the germline J gene. The J gene is TRBJ2-1, the V gene TRBV11-2; D unclear. The CDR3 extends over 13 amino acids. CDR1 is SGHAT and CDR2 is FQNNGV in the germline V gene. V was shortened by 0 bases and J by 9 bases, with 9 bases between the two germline ends. CDR3 bases read: TGTGCCAGCAGCTTAGAAACAGTAAGTGAG. Translated: CASSLETVSE. Given in full, the CDR3 is CASSLETVSEQFF.

Turning to this clone: The CDR3 is cut off 3 residues early in the read; its end comes from the germline J gene. The J gene is TRBJ2-1, the V gene TRBV12-5; D uncertain. Germline lookup yields CDR1 LGHNT and CDR2 FRNRAP. The CDR3 totals 13 residues. V was pared by 1 base and J by 6 bases, with 7 bases between. CDR3 DNA (partial): TGTGCTAGTGGTTTGGAGGTTATCAATGAG. It yields the protein CASGLEVINE. The complete CDR3 protein is CASGLEVINEQFF. Using reference TRBV12-5 and TRBJ2-1 for the parts outside the CDR3, the full variable domain is DARVTQTPRHKVTEMGQEVTMRCQPILGHNTVFWYRQTMMQGLELLAYFRNRAPLDDSGMPKDRFSAEMPDATLATLKIQPSEPRDSAVYFCASGLEVINEQFFGPGTRLTVL.

CDR3 bases read: TGTGCCAGTAGTATAGGACAGCTATTTGGGGCCAACGTC. It encodes CASSIGQLFGANV. The complete CDR3 reads CASSIGQLFGANVLTF. The chain couples TRBV19 to TRBJ2-6; the D gene is possibly TRBD1 (5 bases). Read data end 3 residues before the CDR3 end; the end is taken from the germline J gene. This CDR3 region has 16 residues. V was clipped by 1 base and J by 3 bases, with 10 bases between them. The germline V gene encodes CDR1 LNHDA and CDR2 SQIVND (reference sequence).

Points on this clone: Read data end 3 residues before the CDR3 end; the end is taken from the germline J gene. The chain carries TRBV19 and TRBJ2-2; 10 nucleotides line up with TRBD1. Germline assignment: CDR1 LNHDA and CDR2 SQIVND (reference sequence). This CDR3 has 18 residues. The CDR3: CASSPGTGATQQNSPLFF. The covered CDR3 bases are TGTGCCAGTAGCCCCGGGACAGGGGCAACGCAACAGAATTCACCG.

To note about this clone: The read stops 3 residues short of the end of the CDR3; the missing end is completed from the germline J gene. The J gene is TRBJ2-1, the V gene TRBV18; TRBD1 matches 9 bases. There are 14 residues in the CDR3. J lost 7 bases, V lost 2 bases, and 3 bases had no gene match. Germline CDR1 KGHSH, CDR2 LQKENI. The CDR3 region is CASSPGTGYNEQFF. CDR3 DNA (partial): TGTGCCAGCTCACCAGGGACAGGGTATAATGAG.

About this clone: The read ends 3 residues before the CDR3 terminus; that terminus is restored from the germline J gene. The gene calls are TRBV7-6 and TRBJ2-5; the match to TRBD2 covers 12 bases. Germline loops: CDR1 SGHVS, CDR2 FNYEAQ. This CDR3 has 16 amino acids. V dropped 4 bases and J dropped 4; count of bases not matched to a gene: 7. The CDR3 sequence: CASSYWTSGKLETQYF. The DNA read from the CDR3 is TGTGCCAGCAGCTATTGGACTAGCGGGAAACTAGAGACC.

Turning to this clone: The read ends 3 residues before the CDR3 terminus; that terminus is restored from the germline J gene. The chain joins TRBV18 to TRBJ1-2, with 8 positions matching TRBD1. CDR3 length: 16 residues. Germline assignment: CDR1 KGHSH and CDR2 LQKENI. The CDR3 sequence: CASSLWEQGGTDTYTF. The DNA read from the CDR3 is TGTGCCAGCTCATTGTGGGAACAGGGGGGCACAGATACC.

A remark on this clone: The read ends 3 residues early relative to the CDR3; the germline J gene fills the gap. The gene calls are TRBV12-3 or TRBV12-4 and TRBJ2-1; TRBD2 matches 8 bases. This CDR3 is built from 13 residues. V lost 6 bases to trimming and J lost 8 bases; unmatched junction nucleotides: 6. The sequenced CDR3 bases are TGTGCCAGCAGGACTAGCGTAGTAGATGAG. Its protein is CASRTSVVDE. The whole CDR3 sequence reads CASRTSVVDEQFF.

With respect to this clone: The read stops 3 residues short of the end of the CDR3; the missing end is completed from the germline J gene. The gene calls are TRBV6-4 and TRBJ2-3, with D possibly TRBD2 on 7 matching bases. The V gene lost 6 bases and the J gene lost 3 bases, with 16 bases spanning the gap. Germline values: CDR1 MRHNA, CDR2 SNTAGT. This CDR3 is 15 amino acids long. The DNA read from the CDR3 is TGTGCCAGCAGCGCCGAGGGGGAGGGAACAGATACG. This translates into CASSAEGEGTDT. The complete CDR3 protein is CASSAEGEGTDTQYF.

As regards this clone: Sequencing ends 3 residues short of the CDR3 end; the germline J gene provides the rest. The rearrangement joins TRBV11-2 to TRBJ1-1, with D possibly being TRBD1 (6 bases). Germline CDR1 and CDR2: SGHAT and FQNNGV. Trimming cost V 5 bases and J 6 bases, with 16 bases left between them. The CDR3 consists of 14 residues. The CDR3 bases that were read are TGTGCCAGCAGCCAACAGGGCCGAGGGGCTGAA. It encodes CASSQQGRGAE. The entire CDR3 sequence reads CASSQQGRGAEAFF.

Comment on this clone: The CDR3 goes on 3 residues after the read ends, and that part is filled in from the germline J gene. The chain links TRBV20-1 to TRBJ2-1; 11 bases map to TRBD1. The CDR3 has 15 amino acids. Germline-derived CDR1 and CDR2 are DFQATT and SNEGSKA (reference sequence). Trimming cost V 4 bases and J 7 bases; bases outside gene matches: 9. CDR3 sequence reads: CSATPGTGGLNEQFF. CDR3 bases read: TGCAGTGCTACCCCCGGGACAGGGGGTTTGAATGAG.

Concerning this clone itself: The DNA ends 3 residues before the CDR3 does, and the rest of the CDR3 is filled in from the germline J gene. The chain joins TRBV5-4 to TRBJ2-7; D is undetermined. The germline V and J ends were trimmed by 0 bases and 2 bases, with 9 bases remaining between them. Germline V lookup: CDR1 SGHNT, CDR2 YYREEE (reference sequence). CDR3 length: 14 amino acids. The CDR3 sequence is CASSLVGRAYEQYF. The CDR3 DNA, read in part, is TGTGCCAGCAGCTTGGTGGGCAGAGCCTACGAG.

Worth noting for this clone: From the germline J gene comes the end of the CDR3, since the read stops 3 residues before it. The chain is built from TRBV7-6 and TRBJ2-1, with 10 bases fitting TRBD2. The V and J ends lost 3 bases and 4 bases, in that order; junction bases with no gene match: 12. Germline-derived CDR1 and CDR2 are SGHVS and FNYEAQ. The CDR3 has 18 residues. The CDR3 spells CASSLVPAGGDSYNEQFF. Incomplete CDR3 DNA: TGTGCCAGCAGCTTGGTTCCAGCGGGAGGGGATTCTTACAATGAG.

Note on this clone: The CDR3 end is not reached by the read, which stops 3 residues before it; the germline J gene fills it in. This chain joins TRBV20-1 and TRBJ1-5; D possibly corresponds to TRBD1 (5 bases). This CDR3 has 15 residues. V was trimmed by 6 bases and J by 0 bases, leaving 15 bases between them. Germline lookup yields CDR1 DFQATT and CDR2 SNEGSKA (reference sequence). The chain's CDR3 is CSASPAQVSNQPQHF. The covered CDR3 bases are TGCAGTGCCAGTCCGGCACAGGTTAGCAATCAGCCC.

Comment on this clone: The read halts 3 residues ahead of the CDR3 end, with the missing end drawn from the germline J gene. The chain combines TRBV30 with TRBJ2-3; 8 bases line up with TRBD2. Looked up from germline, CDR1 is GTSNPN and CDR2 is SVGIG (reference sequence). This CDR3 has 12 amino acids. The CDR3 bases that were read are TGTGCCTGGAAAAGCGGGAGAGAGACG. This sequence encodes CAWKSGRET. The full CDR3 reads CAWKSGRETQYF.

As to this clone: The DNA ends 3 residues before the CDR3 does, and the rest of the CDR3 is filled in from the germline J gene. This chain joins TRBV30 and TRBJ1-2, with D possibly TRBD1 on 5 matching bases. The CDR3 extends over 13 amino acids. Per the germline V gene, CDR1 is GTSNPN and CDR2 is SVGIG (reference sequence). The CDR3 region is CAWSERGVEGYTF. The CDR3 DNA, read in part, is TGTGCCTGGAGTGAAAGGGGCGTAGAGGGC.

A word on this clone: Sequencing ends 3 residues short of the CDR3 end; the germline J gene provides the rest. V gene TRBV7-9 combines with J gene TRBJ1-2, with 7 bases matching TRBD1. CDR1 is SEHNR, CDR2 FQNEAQ, per germline (reference sequence). CDR3 length: 13 residues. CDR3 bases read: TGTGCCAGCAGAACGGGACAGAGCAATGAA. Protein product: CASRTGQSNE. The whole CDR3 region reads CASRTGQSNEYTF.

Turning to this clone: The read ends 3 residues shy of where the CDR3 ends; the end is completed using the germline J gene. V usage is TRBV5-1 and J usage is TRBJ2-7; 8 bases are a match to TRBD1. Germline CDR1 is SGHRS and CDR2 is YFSETQ. The CDR3 sequence is 15 residues long. After removal of 4 bases from V and 1 base from J, the junction contained 7 bases not matched to a gene. CDR3 residues: CASSIGQGGSYEQYF. The DNA read from the CDR3 is TGCGCCAGCAGCATTGGACAGGGTGGGTCCTACGAG.

CDR3 protein: CASSLSLAGGRRDEQFF. The sequenced CDR3 bases are TGTGCCAGCAGCTTAAGCCTAGCGGGGGGGAGACGGGATGAG. The V call is TRBV7-3, the J call TRBJ2-1, with 12 nucleotides matching TRBD2. The CDR3 end lies 3 residues beyond the end of the read and is filled in from the germline J gene. Looked up from germline, CDR1 is SGHTA and CDR2 is FQGTGA. J lost 8 bases, V lost 1 base, and 9 bases had no gene match. The length of the CDR3 is 17 residues. Using reference TRBV7-3 and TRBJ2-1 for the parts outside the CDR3, the full variable domain is GAGVSQTPSNKVTEKGKYVELRCDPISGHTALYWYRQSLGQGPEFLIYFQGTGAADDSGLPNDRFFAVRPEGSVSTLKIQRTERGDSAVYLCASSLSLAGGRRDEQFFGPGTRLTVL.